A selection of T cell receptor beta chains follows, all from one sample in a study of blood T cell repertoires in COVID-19. Method: immunoSEQ multiplex PCR; TCRdb's copy keeps in-frame clones and lacks some. The table includes some 290,000 clones, 90% detected once. What was sequenced was PBMCs or T cells enriched from blood (not recorded which). All receptors derive from a woman aged 25 to 39 who had been exposed to COVID-19. The CDR3 runs from the conserved cysteine through the conserved F or W. D genes are given only for firm matches. Expanded clones are given a class, and other clones once, few, many or no size at all.

. | TRBJ1-2 | TRBV15 | . | TGTGCCACCAGCTCGCAACGGGGTCCCTACACCTTC | CATSSQRGPYTF
. | TRBJ2-7 | TRBV25-1 | TRBD1 | TGTGCCAGCATTGGGACAGGGTGGGCCTACGAGCAGTACTTC | CASIGTGWAYEQYF
. | TRBJ2-1 | TRBV5-4 | TRBD2 | TGTGCCAGCAGCTCCCCACCAGCGGGGGGGCAGAATGAGCAGTTCTTC | CASSSPPAGGQNEQFF
. | TRBJ1-1 | TRBV12-3/TRBV12-4 | TRBD1 | TGTGCCAGCAGACGACAGGGAGGCACTGAAGCTTTCTTT | CASRRQGGTEAFF
once | TRBJ1-4 | TRBV9 | . | TGTGCCAGCAGCATGACAGCAACTAATGAAAAACTGTTTTTT | CASSMTATNEKLFF
. | TRBJ2-7 | TRBV7-2 | TRBD2 | TGTGCCAGCAGCTTAGCCAGCGGGGGACGCGACGAGCAGTACTTC | CASSLASGGRDEQYF
. | TRBJ1-2 | TRBV19 | TRBD1 | TGTGCCAGTAGTATAACAGGGGGCGCTTATGGCTACACCTTC | CASSITGGAYGYTF
few | TRBJ2-7 | TRBV14 | . | TGTGCCAGCAGCCACCTAGTGTCCTCCTACGAGCAGTACTTC | CASSHLVSSYEQYF
. | TRBJ1-2 | TRBV9 | TRBD1 | TGTGCCAGCAGCGTAAATTCAGGGGGCTATGGCTACACCTTC | CASSVNSGGYGYTF
. | TRBJ1-2 | TRBV6-5 | TRBD1 | TGTGCCAGCCCACTTGAACAGGGGCACGGCTATGGCTACACCTTC | CASPLEQGHGYGYTF
. | TRBJ2-3 | TRBV3-1/TRBV3-2 | TRBD2 | TGTGCCAGCAGCCAAGACCCGACTAGCCTTTATACGCAGTATTTT | CASSQDPTSLYTQYF
. | TRBJ1-5 | TRBV5-1 | . | TGCGCCAGCAGCTTGCTGAGCAATCAGCCCCAGCATTTT | CASSLLSNQPQHF
. | TRBJ1-2 | TRBV10-3 | . | TGTGCCATCAGTGGTACAGGTTCTTTTGGCTACACCTTC | CAISGTGSFGYTF
. | TRBJ2-5 | TRBV11-1 | . | TGTGCCAGCAGCCGAAGCGCTCATGATGGTGCCCAGTACTTC | CASSRSAHDGAQYF
once | TRBJ1-3 | TRBV18 | TRBD1 | TGTGCCAGCTCACCGACGACAGGGAACTCTGGAAACACCATATATTTT | CASSPTTGNSGNTIYF
once | TRBJ2-7 | TRBV19 | . | TGTGCCAGTAGTCATCCTAACTACGAGCAGTACTTC | CASSHPNYEQYF
. | TRBJ2-1 | TRBV5-1 | TRBD2 | TGCGCCAGCAGCCCACCTCGGGGGGGTATCGGGGATGAGCAGTTCTTC | CASSPPRGGIGDEQFF
. | TRBJ1-1 | TRBV5-1 | . | TGCGCCAGCCTAGGGGGGGCTGAAGCTTTCTTT | CASLGGAEAFF
. | TRBJ1-2 | TRBV7-9 | . | TGTGCCAGCAGCTTAGAGAACCGAGCCCGCGGCTACACCTTC | CASSLENRARGYTF
. | TRBJ2-6 | TRBV19 | . | TGTGCCAGTAGTTCTCAGTCTTCTGGGGCCAACGTCCTGACTTTC | CASSSQSSGANVLTF
. | TRBJ1-2 | TRBV3-1/TRBV3-2 | TRBD1 | TGTGCCAGCAGCCAGTTAGCAGCAGGGGGATATGGCTACACCTTC | CASSQLAAGGYGYTF
. | TRBJ1-1 | TRBV5-6 | TRBD1 | TGTGCCAGCATCGACAGGGGGGACACTGAAGCTTTCTTT | CASIDRGDTEAFF
. | TRBJ1-1 | TRBV27 | TRBD1 | TGTGCCAGCAGTTTGGACAGGGGGTTGAACACTGAAGCTTTCTTT | CASSLDRGLNTEAFF
. | TRBJ1-4 | TRBV9 | . | TGTGCCAGCAGCGTAGTTCCAAGCCCCGAAAAACTGTTTTTT | CASSVVPSPEKLFF
. | TRBJ2-3 | TRBV13 | TRBD2 | TGTGCCAGCAGCTTAGGCGGGACTATTACAGATACGCAGTATTTT | CASSLGGTITDTQYF